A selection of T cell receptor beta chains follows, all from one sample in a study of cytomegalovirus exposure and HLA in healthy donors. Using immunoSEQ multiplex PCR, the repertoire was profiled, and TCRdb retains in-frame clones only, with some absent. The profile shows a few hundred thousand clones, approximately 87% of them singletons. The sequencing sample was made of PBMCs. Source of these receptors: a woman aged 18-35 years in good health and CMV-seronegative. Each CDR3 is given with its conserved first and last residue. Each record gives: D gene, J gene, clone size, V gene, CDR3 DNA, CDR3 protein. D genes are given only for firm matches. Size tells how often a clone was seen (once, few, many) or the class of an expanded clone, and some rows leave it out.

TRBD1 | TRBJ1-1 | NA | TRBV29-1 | TGCAGCGGAATCCAGACAGGGTGGGCCACTGAAGCTTTCTTT | CSGIQTGWATEAFF
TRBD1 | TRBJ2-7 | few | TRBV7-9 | TGTGCCAGCAGCCACAGGACAGGGGTGGTCGAGCAGTACTTC | CASSHRTGVVEQYF
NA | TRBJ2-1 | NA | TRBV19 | TGTGCCAGCAGAGAACAGGGTAGGCATGAGCAGTTCTTC | CASREQGRHEQFF
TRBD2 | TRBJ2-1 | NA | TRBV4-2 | TGTGCCAGCAGCCACCGGGGGGTGGCGGGAGTAAAGCTGCAGTTCTTC | CASSHRGVAGVKLQFF
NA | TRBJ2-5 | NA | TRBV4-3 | TGCGCCAGCAGCCAAGACGGTAGTACCTCCGGGACCCAGTACTTC | CASSQDGSTSGTQYF
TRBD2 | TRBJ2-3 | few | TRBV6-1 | TGTGCCAGCAGTGAATCGGCGGGAGGGGGCACAGATACGCAGTATTTT | CASSESAGGGTDTQYF
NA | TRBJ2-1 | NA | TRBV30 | TGTGCCTGGAATTTGGGGGAGGTTCCCTTATACAATGAGCAGTTCTTC | CAWNLGEVPLYNEQFF
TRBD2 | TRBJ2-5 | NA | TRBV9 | TGTGCCAGCAGCTCGGGACTAGCGGGAGGGGGGGGCATCCAAGAGACCCAGTACTTC | CASSSGLAGGGGIQETQYF
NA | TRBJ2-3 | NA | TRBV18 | TGTGCCAGCTCACACAATGCAGGGGCGAGGACAGATACGCAGTATTTT | CASSHNAGARTDTQYF
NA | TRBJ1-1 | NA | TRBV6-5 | TGTGCCAGCAGTTACTCGATCGGAGCAATCCAGTCCAGAGCTTTCTTT | CASSYSIGAIQSRAFF
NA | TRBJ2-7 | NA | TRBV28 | TGTGCCAGCCGCGACGGGGTTAGCTCCTACGAGCAGTACTTC | CASRDGVSSYEQYF
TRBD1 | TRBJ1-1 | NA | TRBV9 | TGTGCCAGCAGCGTAGGAACAGGGGGCTTTGCTTTCTTT | CASSVGTGGFAFF
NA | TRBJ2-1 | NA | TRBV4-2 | TGTGCCAGCAGCCAAGTTGAGGGGGAGGGTGGTGAGCAGTTCTTC | CASSQVEGEGGEQFF
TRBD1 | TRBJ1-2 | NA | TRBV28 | TGTGCCAGCAGATCTACAGGGGGACTCCCTGACTACACCTTC | CASRSTGGLPDYTF
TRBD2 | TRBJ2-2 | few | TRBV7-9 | TGTGCCAGCAGCTTAACCCCCCTAGCGGTTGGGAACACCGGGGAGCTGTTTTTT | CASSLTPLAVGNTGELFF
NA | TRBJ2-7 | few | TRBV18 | TGTGCCAGCTCACCAGAACGGAGGCCCAGCTCCTACGAGCAGTACTTC | CASSPERRPSSYEQYF
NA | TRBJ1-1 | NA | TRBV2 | TGTGCCAGCAGGGGAGGACGAGCAGCTTTCTTT | CASRGGRAAFF
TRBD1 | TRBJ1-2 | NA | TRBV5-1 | TGCGCCAGCAGCTCCAGCCGGGGACAGACCTATGGCTACACCTTC | CASSSSRGQTYGYTF
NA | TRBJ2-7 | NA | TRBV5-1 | TGCGCCAGCAGCTTATGGACTGATCCTAAAGAGCAGTACTTC | CASSLWTDPKEQYF
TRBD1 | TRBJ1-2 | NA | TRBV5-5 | TGTGCCAGCAGCTTGGATGGGACAGAGAACTATGGCTACACCTTC | CASSLDGTENYGYTF
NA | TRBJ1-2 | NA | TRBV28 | TGTGCCAGCAGTCCAATGCGGACAAGAGGCTACACCTTC | CASSPMRTRGYTF
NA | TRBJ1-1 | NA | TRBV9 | TGTGCCAGCAGCCTAGGCGGCGGACAAATGAACACTGAAGCTTTCTTT | CASSLGGGQMNTEAFF
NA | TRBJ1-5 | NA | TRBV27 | TGTGCCAGCAGTTCTGGGAGGGTCGAGCATTTT | CASSSGRVEHF